This TCR beta chain stems from a study of blood T cell repertoires in COVID-19. Study summary: From the United States, Italy and Spain came samples of acute and convalescent COVID-19. Nucleic acid was either cDNA or gDNA, and it came from T cells, B-cell-depleted T cells, or PBMCs.

Trimming took 8 bases from V and 12 from J; bases not matched to a gene: 12. The CDR3 length is 13 residues. Germline CDR1 MDHEN, CDR2 SYDVKM. Symptom resolution, clearance, or two negative PCRs marked donors in Cohort 3 as recovered. In the authors' workflow: Reference gene primer amplification gave estimated nucleated cell counts. The method was immunoSEQ multiplex PCR; TCRdb's version includes in-frame clones alone and lacks a portion of them. That table is the source of V, J and clone size, and D and trimming were worked out from the DNA. The data show hundreds of thousands of clones, approximately 90% seen once.

This TCR was recovered from a woman aged 35 to 49 who had recovered from COVID-19. The specimen sequenced was PBMCs or T cells enriched from blood (not recorded which). V usage is TRBV28 and J usage is TRBJ2-1, with 8 bases lining up with TRBD1. CDR3 in DNA: TGTGCCAGCGGAAGCGCCCCGGACAGGGCGCAGTTCTTC. This translates into CASGSAPDRAQFF.